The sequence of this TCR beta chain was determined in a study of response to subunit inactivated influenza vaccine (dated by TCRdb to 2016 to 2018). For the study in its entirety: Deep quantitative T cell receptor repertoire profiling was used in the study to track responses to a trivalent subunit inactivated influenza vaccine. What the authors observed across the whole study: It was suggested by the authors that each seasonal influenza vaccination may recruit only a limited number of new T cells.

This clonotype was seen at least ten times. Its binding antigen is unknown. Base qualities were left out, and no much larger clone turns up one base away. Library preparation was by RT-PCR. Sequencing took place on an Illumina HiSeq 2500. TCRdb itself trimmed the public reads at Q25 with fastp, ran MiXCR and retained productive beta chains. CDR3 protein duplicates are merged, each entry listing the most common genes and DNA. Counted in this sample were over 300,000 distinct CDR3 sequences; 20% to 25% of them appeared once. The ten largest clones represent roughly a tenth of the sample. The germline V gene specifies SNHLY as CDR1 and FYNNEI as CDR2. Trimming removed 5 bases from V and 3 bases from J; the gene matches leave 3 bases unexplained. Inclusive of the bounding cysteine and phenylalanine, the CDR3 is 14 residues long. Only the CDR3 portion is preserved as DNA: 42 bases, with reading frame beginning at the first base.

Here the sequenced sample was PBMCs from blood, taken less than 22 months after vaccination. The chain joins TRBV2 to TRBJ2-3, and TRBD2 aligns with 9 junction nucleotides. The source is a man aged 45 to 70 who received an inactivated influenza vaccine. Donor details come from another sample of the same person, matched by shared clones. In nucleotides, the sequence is TGTGCCAGCAGTTTGACTAGCGGTACAGATACGCAGTATTTT. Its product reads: CASSLTSGTDTQYF.